Given below is one T cell receptor beta chain in context. There are 17 residues in the CDR3. CDR1 is SGHVS and CDR2 is FQNEAQ in the germline V gene. The J segment lost 2 bases and the V segment lost 4 bases, leaving 12 bases of the junction unmatched. These data belong to a study of blood T cell repertoires in COVID-19. The table came from immunoSEQ multiplex PCR; TCRdb's copy has only in-frame clones and leaves some out. The data show around 250,000 clones, around nine tenths seen once. The sequence came from a woman between 55 and 75 years old who had recovered from COVID-19. The sample comprised peripheral blood. The chain combines TRBV7-8 with TRBJ2-3; the match to TRBD2 covers 7 bases. The CDR3 DNA reads as TGTGCCAGCAGCTACCCTTCGGCGGGGGACCCCACAGATACGCAGTATTTT. The encoded protein is CASSYPSAGDPTDTQYF.